Each of the 9 T cell receptor beta chains below was sequenced from the same sample in a study of response to subunit inactivated influenza vaccine. TCRdb itself ran the RT-PCR reads through MiXCR, one entry per CDR3 protein. This table has about 650,000 distinct CDR3 sequences, less than 15% appearing once. Material: PBMCs from blood, obtained around 14 days before vaccination. These receptor sequences come from a man in his fifties who received an inactivated influenza vaccine.

The chain uses TRBV5-1 and TRBJ2-7; 7 bases are a match to TRBD2. The CDR3 has 15 residues. Per the germline V gene, CDR1 is SGHRS and CDR2 is YFSETQ. Unmatched junction bases numbered 5, after V lost 2 bases and J lost 0 bases. In nucleotides, the CDR3 is TGCGCCAGCAGCTTTGGGGCTAGCGGCTCCTACGAGCAGTACTTC. Amino acid sequence: CASSFGASGSYEQYF.

This clonotype was seen only a few times. V gene TRBV28 combines with J gene TRBJ2-7; D gene uncertain. The CDR3 sequence is 10 residues long. V gave up 10 bases and J gave up 3 bases, with 7 bases separating them. Germline loops: CDR1 MDHEN, CDR2 SYDVKM. CDR3 sequence (DNA): TGTGCCACCCAACTCTACGAGCAGTACTTC. Protein: CATQLYEQYF.

The table lists this clonotype with a few counts. The chain recombines TRBV9 with TRBJ1-1; maybe TRBD1 (5 bases). CDR1 SGDLS and CDR2 YYNGEE come from the germline V gene. V was trimmed by 4 bases and J by 4 bases, leaving 17 bases between them. This CDR3 has 15 amino acids. Here the CDR3 DNA reads TGTGCCAGCAGCCCCCAAGTGGTGGGGGGCACTGAAGCTTTCTTT. This codes for CASSPQVVGGTEAFF.

Details on this clonotype: A clone one base away is much larger, so this may be a read error. V usage is TRBV10-3 and J usage is TRBJ2-1; 9 bases fit TRBD1. Germline assignment: CDR1 ENHRY and CDR2 SYGVKD. The CDR3 loop spans 15 amino acids. The J segment lost 2 bases and the V segment lost 6 bases, leaving 5 bases of the junction unmatched. The CDR3 DNA follows: TGTGCCATCAGGGGGAGACAGGGGGCCTACAATGAGCAGTTCTTC. Amino acids: CAIRGRQGAYNEQFF.

This clonotype was detected many times. This chain links TRBV7-9 with TRBJ1-4; D not resolved. Germline CDR1 SEHNR, CDR2 FQNEAQ (reference sequence). The V and J ends lost 1 base and 4 bases respectively, with 7 bases between them. The CDR3 totals 14 residues. CDR3 loop: CASSLGGINEKLFF. The CDR3 nucleotides are TGTGCCAGCAGCTTAGGCGGGATTAATGAAAAACTGTTTTTT.

The sample holds one count of this clonotype. The genes are TRBV11-2 and TRBJ1-1, with D possibly matching TRBD1 (6 bases). Looked up from germline, CDR1 is SGHAT and CDR2 is FQNNGV. There are 12 residues in the CDR3. V was trimmed by 8 bases and J by 5 bases, leaving 12 bases between them. Here the CDR3 DNA reads TGTGCCAGCGGATCAACAGGGACTGAAGCTTTCTTT. It yields the protein CASGSTGTEAFF.

This clonotype was recorded at least ten times. The CDR3 is CASRPEGTVSYEQYF. CDR3 nucleotides: TGTGCCAGCAGGCCCGAGGGTACAGTCTCCTACGAGCAGTACTTC. V and J are TRBV4-2 and TRBJ2-7; D might be TRBD2 (5 bases). The V end was cut by 6 bases, the J end by 0 bases, with 15 bases between. The length of the CDR3 is 15 residues. Germline V lookup: CDR1 LGHNA, CDR2 YNFKEQ.

In this sample, this clonotype turned up many times. CDR3 in amino acids: CASSQFRATNQPQHF. The DNA of the CDR3 is TGTGCCAGCAGCCAGTTCAGGGCCACCAATCAGCCCCAGCATTTT. The rearrangement uses TRBV3-1 and TRBJ1-5, with D possibly matching TRBD1 (5 bases). V was trimmed by 3 bases and J by 3 bases, leaving 12 bases between them. Germline-derived CDR1 and CDR2 are LGHDT and YNNKEL (reference sequence). CDR3 size: 15 residues.

The gene calls are TRBV20-1 and TRBJ2-5; maybe TRBD1 (5 bases). The CDR3 has 14 residues. Germline V gives CDR1 DFQATT, CDR2 SNEGSKA (reference sequence). V lost 6 bases to trimming and J lost 0 bases, with 14 bases between them. This CDR3 reads CSAYKGVYQETQYF. The DNA for the CDR3 is TGCAGTGCCTACAAAGGGGTGTACCAAGAGACCCAGTACTTC.